This is a list of T cell receptor beta chains from one sample in a study of response to subunit inactivated influenza vaccine. TCRdb recomputed calls from the RT-PCR reads with MiXCR, one row per CDR3 protein. The data hold about 540,000 distinct CDR3 sequences, with roughly a quarter observed a single time. These data were also reused for a study on T cells expressing NK-cell markers.

The starting material was CD4+ T cells sorted from PBMCs, obtained 11 to 12 days after vaccination. All receptors come from a man aged 45 to 65 who received an inactivated influenza vaccine. The CDR3 runs from the conserved cysteine through the conserved F or W. D genes are given only for firm matches. The listing skips clone size in some rows; elsewhere it reads once, few, many or a size class.

d_call	clone_size	v_call	j_call	cdr3_aa	cdr3_nt
.	.	TRBV7-9	TRBJ2-1	CASSLRGDYYNEQFF	TGTGCCAGCAGCTTGAGGGGAGACTACTACAATGAGCAGTTCTTC
.	few	TRBV12-3/TRBV12-4	TRBJ1-1	CASNLQGGTEAFF	TGTGCCAGCAATCTACAGGGAGGGACTGAAGCTTTCTTT
TRBD1	few	TRBV6-2/TRBV6-3	TRBJ1-6	CASTDRGGSPLHF	TGTGCCAGCACGGACAGGGGTGGTTCACCCCTCCACTTT
.	many	TRBV6-2/TRBV6-3	TRBJ2-4	CASSGHGVDIQYF	TGTGCCAGCAGCGGACATGGCGTGGACATTCAGTACTTC
.	few	TRBV20-1	TRBJ1-3	CSASQDSGNTIYF	TGCAGTGCTAGCCAGGACAGTGGAAACACCATATATTTT
TRBD2	.	TRBV20-1	TRBJ2-7	CSANGLAGTYEQYF	TGCAGTGCTAACGGACTAGCGGGTACATACGAGCAGTACTTC
.	.	TRBV20-1	TRBJ1-2	CSARDFRGGYTF	TGCAGTGCTAGAGATTTTCGAGGGGGCTACACCTTC
.	few	TRBV24-1	TRBJ2-1	CATSDPQSAPYNEQFF	TGTGCCACCAGTGATCCTCAATCTGCCCCCTACAATGAGCAGTTCTTC
.	few	TRBV15	TRBJ2-1	CATSRSLSPSLYNEQFF	TGTGCCACCAGCAGGTCCTTATCGCCGTCCCTCTACAATGAGCAGTTCTTC
.	few	TRBV6-4	TRBJ1-6	CASSLPARIYSPLHF	TGTGCCAGCAGCCTCCCCGCCAGGATTTATTCACCCCTCCACTTT
TRBD2	.	TRBV9	TRBJ2-5	CASSAQAGTSGRETQYF	TGTGCCAGCAGCGCTCAAGCCGGGACTAGCGGGAGGGAGACCCAGTACTTC
.	.	TRBV4-2	TRBJ2-7	CASSQDRGRAYEQYF	TGTGCCAGCAGCCAAGATCGGGGCAGGGCCTACGAGCAGTACTTC
.	few	TRBV27	TRBJ1-5	CASSLRGAGYQPQHF	TGTGCCAGCAGTTTGAGGGGCGCGGGCTATCAGCCCCAGCATTTT
TRBD2	few	TRBV20-1	TRBJ2-4	CSARLTTSGRADRSGAKNIQYF	TGCAGTGCTAGACTCACGACTAGCGGGAGGGCCGATCGGTCTGGGGCCAAAAACATTCAGTACTTC
.	.	TRBV3-1	TRBJ2-7	CASSQDLTGRGRWDF	TGTGCCAGCAGCCAAGATCTTACGGGGAGGGGGAGATGGGACTTC
.	few	TRBV20-1	TRBJ2-7	CSPRGAVTYEQYF	TGCAGTCCACGGGGGGCCGTGACCTACGAGCAGTACTTC
.	many	TRBV11-2	TRBJ2-7	CASSALSEQYF	TGTGCCAGCAGCGCCCTTTCCGAGCAGTACTTC